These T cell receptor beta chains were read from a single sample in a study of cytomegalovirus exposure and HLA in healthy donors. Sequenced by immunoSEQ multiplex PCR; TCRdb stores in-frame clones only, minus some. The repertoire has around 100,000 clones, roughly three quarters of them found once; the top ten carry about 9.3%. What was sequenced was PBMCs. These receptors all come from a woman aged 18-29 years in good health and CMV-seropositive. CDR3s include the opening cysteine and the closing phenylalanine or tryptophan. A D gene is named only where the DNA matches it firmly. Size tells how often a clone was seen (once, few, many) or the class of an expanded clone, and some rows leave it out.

CDR3nt: TGTGCCAGCAGCACGGGACAGAAGAACACTGAAGCTTTCTTT
CDR3aa: CASSTGQKNTEAFF
j_gene: TRBJ1-1
d_gene: TRBD1
v_gene: TRBV7-3
abundance: NA

CDR3nt: TGTGCCAGGAAAAGCCCTAACTATGGCTACACCTTC
CDR3aa: CARKSPNYGYTF
j_gene: TRBJ1-2
d_gene: NA
v_gene: TRBV2
abundance: NA

CDR3nt: TGTGCCAGCAGCTGGGGGGGAGATACGCAGTATTTT
CDR3aa: CASSWGGDTQYF
j_gene: TRBJ2-3
d_gene: TRBD2
v_gene: TRBV5-6
abundance: once

CDR3nt: TGTGCCAGCAGGCAAGCGGGAGGTAGCAATGAGCAGTTCTTC
CDR3aa: CASRQAGGSNEQFF
j_gene: TRBJ2-1
d_gene: TRBD2
v_gene: TRBV7-3
abundance: NA

CDR3nt: TGTGCCAGCAGCCCTCGCCTTGGGAGCGGGGAGCTGTTTTTT
CDR3aa: CASSPRLGSGELFF
j_gene: TRBJ2-2
d_gene: NA
v_gene: TRBV7-3
abundance: NA

CDR3nt: TGTGTCAGCTCAGTTGCTCCTCTGCGGGCTGAGCAGTTCTTC
CDR3aa: CVSSVAPLRAEQFF
j_gene: TRBJ2-1
d_gene: NA
v_gene: TRBV5-4
abundance: NA

CDR3nt: TGCGCCAGCAGCTGGGGAGGGGGTCAGCCCCAGCATTTT
CDR3aa: CASSWGGGQPQHF
j_gene: TRBJ1-5
d_gene: NA
v_gene: TRBV5-1
abundance: NA

CDR3nt: TGTGCCAGCAGTCCCCCCCCAGGTCGGGGCTACACCTTC
CDR3aa: CASSPPPGRGYTF
j_gene: TRBJ1-2
d_gene: NA
v_gene: TRBV6-5
abundance: NA

CDR3nt: TGTGCCAGCAGCTCGGGACAGCGCTCTGGAAACACCATATATTTT
CDR3aa: CASSSGQRSGNTIYF
j_gene: TRBJ1-3
d_gene: TRBD1
v_gene: TRBV5-6
abundance: NA

CDR3nt: TGTGCCAGCAGTCGCTCGACAGGGGGCCGTACTGAAGCTTTCTTT
CDR3aa: CASSRSTGGRTEAFF
j_gene: TRBJ1-1
d_gene: TRBD1
v_gene: TRBV6-5
abundance: NA

CDR3nt: TGCGCCAGCAGGCCGCTAGCGGGGGGGCTCACAGATACGCAGTATTTT
CDR3aa: CASRPLAGGLTDTQYF
j_gene: TRBJ2-3
d_gene: TRBD2
v_gene: TRBV5-1
abundance: NA

CDR3nt: TGTGCCAGCAGCAACCCCGTTGAGGGGGCGGGTGGAAACACCATATATTTT
CDR3aa: CASSNPVEGAGGNTIYF
j_gene: TRBJ1-3
d_gene: TRBD1
v_gene: TRBV9
abundance: NA

CDR3nt: TGTGCCAGCAGCGCGGACAGGGAAGCTAATGAAAAACTGTTTTTT
CDR3aa: CASSADREANEKLFF
j_gene: TRBJ1-4
d_gene: TRBD1
v_gene: TRBV7-2
abundance: NA

CDR3nt: TGTGCCAGCAGCTTAATCAGGGACGAGCAGTACTTC
CDR3aa: CASSLIRDEQYF
j_gene: TRBJ2-7
d_gene: NA
v_gene: TRBV7-2
abundance: NA

CDR3nt: TGTGCCAGCAGCTTAAGGGCTAGCGGGAAAAATGAGCAGTTCTTC
CDR3aa: CASSLRASGKNEQFF
j_gene: TRBJ2-1
d_gene: TRBD2
v_gene: TRBV7-2
abundance: NA

CDR3nt: TGTGCCAGCTCAACTGGAGTCAGGGCTAGCACAGATACGCAGTATTTT
CDR3aa: CASSTGVRASTDTQYF
j_gene: TRBJ2-3
d_gene: NA
v_gene: TRBV18
abundance: NA

CDR3nt: TGTGCCAGCAGCAGCTGGACAGGGGCGGGTGGAAACACCATATATTTT
CDR3aa: CASSSWTGAGGNTIYF
j_gene: TRBJ1-3
d_gene: TRBD1
v_gene: TRBV7-9
abundance: few

CDR3nt: TGCGCCAGCAGCTTGTCGACTAGCGGGGGACCTTACAATGAGCAGTTCTTC
CDR3aa: CASSLSTSGGPYNEQFF
j_gene: TRBJ2-1
d_gene: TRBD2
v_gene: TRBV5-1
abundance: NA